The 28 T cell receptor beta chains reported below all come from one sample, sequenced in a study of shared clonotypes between healthy human individuals. Clones were sequenced by immunoSEQ multiplex PCR, and TCRdb holds only the in-frame ones, with some missing. The sample comprises around 1.1 million clones, around 82% of which are singletons, and roughly 0.55% rests with the top ten. The material sequenced was memory CD4+ T cells from PBMCs. The subset was: CD45RA-negative fraction. Receptor source: a man aged 18 to 29 in good health. Some clones in this sample may be carry-over from other donors' samples.

This chain connects TRBV10-3 to TRBJ2-3; D might be TRBD1 or TRBD2, each matching 5 bases. The V gene's germline CDR1 is ENHRY and CDR2 SYGVKD. V was cut by 4 bases and J by 2 bases, with 16 bases left in between. The CDR3 consists of 16 residues. This CDR3 reads CAISVRGASDTDTQYF. DNA of the CDR3: TGTGCCATCAGTGTGAGGGGCGCATCGGACACAGATACGCAGTATTTT.

There are many counts of this clone. An end of the junction does not agree with germline; a read error may underlie this. The chain is built from TRBV20-1 and TRBJ2-7; D is unresolved. This CDR3 has 10 residues. Germline V gene lookup returns CDR1 DFQATT and CDR2 SNEGSKA (reference sequence). The CDR3 sequence: CSASSNEQYF. The CDR3 region has the DNA TGCAGTGCTAGCTCCAACGAGCAGTACTTC.

The rearrangement links TRBV27 to TRBJ2-1; D gene uncertain. Deletions cut 2 bases from V and 6 bases from J, with 14 bases between. This CDR3 region has 15 residues. CDR1 MNHEY and CDR2 SMNVEV come from the germline V gene (reference sequence). CDR3 region: CASSLGRPYANEQFF. As DNA, the CDR3 is TGTGCCAGCAGTTTAGGGCGCCCATACGCCAATGAGCAGTTCTTC.

The rearrangement joins TRBV6-1 to TRBJ1-1; D possibly corresponds to TRBD1 (5 bases). Germline V CDR1 and CDR2: MNHNS, SASEGT. Trimming shortened V by 10 bases and J by 1 base, and 19 bases separated the two germline ends. The CDR3 is 15 amino acids. CDR3 in DNA: TGTGCCACATTTGGGGGGGGAGTAAAGAACACTGAAGCTTTCTTT. Translation: CATFGGGVKNTEAFF.

This rearrangement joins TRBV5-1 to TRBJ2-3, with D possibly matching TRBD2 (6 bases). CDR1 and CDR2 from the germline V gene are SGHRS and YFSETQ. Deletions cut 0 bases from V and 2 bases from J, with 13 bases between. The CDR3 is 16 residues long. The CDR3 DNA is TGCGCCAGCAGCTTGGATCCAGCGGGCGCCACAGATACGCAGTATTTT. This encodes CASSLDPAGATDTQYF.

Regarding this clone: The limits of the CDR3 on the DNA are not certain, so only TCRdb's listed CDR3 is given. The chain recombines TRBV6-6 with TRBJ2-7; TRBD2 was called by the table and not checked on the DNA. CDR1 and CDR2 from the germline V gene are MNHNY and SVGAGI (reference sequence). 16 amino acids form the CDR3, both terminal residues included. The CDR3 loop is CASSTSLVAGSYEQYF.

This clone was found a few times. This chain links TRBV29-1 with TRBJ1-1; TRBD1 is a possible D gene (5 bases). Germline V gene sequence: CDR1 SQVTM, CDR2 ANQGSEA. This CDR3 is 13 amino acids long. V gave up 3 bases and J gave up 0 bases, with 8 bases separating them. The CDR3 protein is CSVEGVLNTEAFF. In DNA form, the CDR3 reads TGCAGCGTTGAGGGGGTTCTGAACACTGAAGCTTTCTTT.

This clone was recorded at least ten times. V is TRBV20-1 and J is TRBJ2-5; D is unresolved. The CDR3 runs 11 residues. Trimming took 3 bases from V and 5 from J, leaving 7 bases between them. Germline V gene lookup returns CDR1 DFQATT and CDR2 SNEGSKA (reference sequence). DNA of the CDR3: TGCAGTGCTAGGGCCGGGGAGACCCAGTACTTC. It translates to CSARAGETQYF.

The chain combines TRBV21-1 with TRBJ1-4; the table names TRBD1, a call not compared with the DNA. TRBV21-1 is labeled a pseudogene. The CDR3 spans 16 residues. For the CDR3, the DNA is TGTGCCAGCAGCTCCCAGAACAGGGAGTTTAATGAAAAACTGTTTTTT. Translated: CASSSQNREFNEKLFF.

The chain combines TRBV7-2 with TRBJ2-3; D possibly matches TRBD1 or TRBD2 (6 bases each). Germline V lookup: CDR1 SGHTA, CDR2 FQGNSA. This CDR3 contains 16 residues. Deletions cut 2 bases from V and 4 bases from J, with 16 bases between. The CDR3, as DNA: TGTGCCAGCAGCTTACTCGGGGGCGCAGGGGCAGATACGCAGTATTTT. This gives the protein CASSLLGGAGADTQYF.

This clone was recorded once. The chain uses TRBV6-1 and TRBJ2-1; TRBD2 agrees at 7 bases. The CDR3 is 14 residues long. Germline V gene lookup returns CDR1 MNHNS and CDR2 SASEGT. V was pared by 9 bases and J by 7 bases, with 12 bases of the junction left unmatched. CDR3 DNA sequence: TGTGCCAGTCGCTCTGCGGGAGAAAGGAATGAGCAGTTCTTC. Encoded protein: CASRSAGERNEQFF.

The rearrangement uses TRBV14 and TRBJ2-7; 15 bases fit TRBD2. Per the germline V gene, CDR1 is SGHDN and CDR2 is FVKESK. The CDR3 sequence is 17 residues long. The junction had 6 bases not matched to a gene; V was cut back by 2 bases and J by 4 bases. As DNA, the CDR3 is TGTGCCAGCAGCCAAACCGCCGGGACTAGCGGGAGGTACGAGCAGTACTTC. Its translation is CASSQTAGTSGRYEQYF.

The V and J genes are TRBV11-2 and TRBJ2-3; 7 bases fit TRBD2. With V trimmed by 1 base and J by 0 bases, 4 bases remained unmatched. CDR1 SGHAT and CDR2 FQNNGV come from the germline V gene. The CDR3 contains 16 residues. The CDR3 region is CASSLVPSGSTDTQYF. The CDR3 coding sequence is TGTGCCAGCAGCTTAGTTCCTAGCGGTAGCACAGATACGCAGTATTTT.

The chain joins TRBV29-1 to TRBJ2-7; 10 bases line up with TRBD2. The CDR3 consists of 13 residues. Germline CDR1 is SQVTM and CDR2 is ANQGSEA. The V and J ends lost 7 bases and 5 bases, in that order; junction bases with no gene match: 8. CDR3 region: CSGSGRASDEQYF. As DNA, the CDR3 is TGCAGCGGCAGCGGGAGGGCCAGCGACGAGCAGTACTTC.

This chain connects TRBV7-9 to TRBJ2-2; D remains ambiguous. Germline V gene data show CDR1 as SEHNR and CDR2 as FQNEAQ (reference sequence). This CDR3 region has 12 residues. The germline V and J ends were trimmed by 11 bases and 4 bases, with 11 bases remaining between them. DNA of the CDR3: TGTGCCTTTGGGGAAGGCACCGGGGAGCTGTTTTTT. This sequence encodes CAFGEGTGELFF.

The J gene is TRBJ2-5, the V gene TRBV28; D not resolved. The CDR3 runs to 12 residues. V lost 6 bases and J 5 bases, leaving 10 bases between the germline ends. Looked up from germline, CDR1 is MDHEN and CDR2 is SYDVKM. The CDR3: CASSVGGETQYF. The DNA for the CDR3 is TGTGCCAGCAGCGTAGGCGGCGAGACCCAGTACTTC.

The V and J genes are TRBV5-1 and TRBJ2-1; D could derive from TRBD1 or TRBD2 (5 bases each). This CDR3 comprises 14 residues. The germline gives CDR1 SGHRS, CDR2 YFSETQ. Trimming removed 1 base from V and 10 bases from J, with 15 bases in between. The CDR3: CASSLWGSPGEQFF. The CDR3, as DNA: TGCGCCAGCAGCTTGTGGGGGTCCCCCGGGGAGCAGTTCTTC.

The J gene is TRBJ2-1, the V gene TRBV28; 14 bases line up with TRBD2. This CDR3 has 16 residues. Losses at the gene ends were 8 bases for V and 9 bases for J; bases not matched to a gene: 12. The germline gives CDR1 MDHEN, CDR2 SYDVKM. DNA for the CDR3: TGTGCCAGCCAAGGTTACGGGACTAGCGGGAGTAGTGAGCAGTTCTTC. It codes for CASQGYGTSGSSEQFF.

V usage is TRBV30 and J usage is TRBJ1-2, with D possibly being TRBD1 (5 bases). The CDR3 consists of 11 residues. Looked up from germline, CDR1 is GTSNPN and CDR2 is SVGIG (reference sequence). The DNA of the CDR3 is TGTGGTCGGGGGGAGTACTATGGCTACACCTTC. This codes for CGRGEYYGYTF.

This chain joins TRBV5-1 and TRBJ1-2; 10 bases are shared with TRBD1. Germline lookup yields CDR1 SGHRS and CDR2 YFSETQ. The CDR3 is 13 amino acids. V gave up 2 bases and J gave up 7 bases; unmatched junction bases: 2. Here the CDR3 reads CASSFRDRGGYTF. Here the CDR3 DNA reads TGCGCCAGCAGCTTCCGGGACAGGGGTGGCTACACCTTC. The full variable domain, in which reference TRBV5-1 and TRBJ1-2 provide the parts outside the CDR3, is KAGVTQTPRYLIKTRGQQVTLSCSPISGHRSVSWYQQTPGQGLQFLFEYFSETQRNKGNFPGRFSGRQFSNSRSEMNVSTLELGDSALYLCASSFRDRGGYTFGSGTRLTVV.

This clone has only a few counts. The chain recombines TRBV4-1 with TRBJ1-5, with D perhaps matching TRBD1 (5 bases). Trimming removed 0 bases at V and 6 bases at J, with 12 bases between. Germline V CDR1 and CDR2: MGHRA, YSYEKL. The length of the CDR3 is 15 residues. The CDR3 loop reads CASSQDQGGRQPQHF. Written as DNA, the CDR3 is TGCGCCAGCAGCCAAGATCAGGGAGGACGTCAGCCCCAGCATTTT.

The genes are TRBV28 and TRBJ2-7; D remains ambiguous. Trimming left V 8 bases short and J 3 bases short, with 20 bases between. The CDR3 has 15 residues. Germline CDR1 MDHEN, CDR2 SYDVKM. As DNA, the CDR3 is TGTGCCAGCTTGTCCTTGGCCGGTGGGGTCTACGAGCAGTACTTC. Its protein is CASLSLAGGVYEQYF.

This clone showed up many times. The gene calls are TRBV28 and TRBJ2-4, with TRBD1 identical over 11 bases. Germline CDR1 is MDHEN and CDR2 is SYDVKM. The CDR3 sequence is 16 residues long. V was pared by 1 base and J by 3 bases, with 2 bases of the junction left unmatched. Written as DNA, the CDR3 is TGTGCCAGCAGTTTATCCGGGACAGGGGGCAAAAACATTCAGTACTTC. Its protein product is CASSLSGTGGKNIQYF. The full variable domain, with the rest looked up from reference TRBV28 and TRBJ2-4, is DVKVTQSSRYLVKRTGEKVFLECVQDMDHENMFWYRQDPGLGLRLIYFSYDVKMKEKGDIPEGYSVSREKKERFSLILESASTNQTSMYLCASSLSGTGGKNIQYFGAGTRLSVL.

In its sample, this clone was seen a few times. The chain combines TRBV2 with TRBJ1-1; 7 nucleotides line up with TRBD1. CDR1 and CDR2 (germline): SNHLY, FYNNEI. There are 13 residues in the CDR3. The trim removed 7 bases at V and 3 bases at J, leaving 5 bases unmatched. Here the CDR3 DNA reads TGTGCCAGCAACCTCGGGACAGACACTGAAGCTTTCTTT. As protein: CASNLGTDTEAFF. Looking up the rest from reference TRBV2 and TRBJ1-1 gives the full variable domain: EPEVTQTPSHQVTQMGQEVILRCVPISNHLYFYWYRQILGQKVEFLVSFYNNEISEKSEIFDDQFSVERPDGSNFTLKIRSTKLEDSAMYFCASNLGTDTEAFFGQGTRLTVV.

The rearrangement uses TRBV27 and TRBJ2-3, with D possibly matching TRBD2 (5 bases). Germline values: CDR1 MNHEY, CDR2 SMNVEV (reference sequence). The germline V and J ends were trimmed by 6 bases and 0 bases, with 22 bases remaining between them. The CDR3 is 18 amino acids. CDR3 sequence reads: CASSPKGFGVRSTDTQYF. The CDR3 coding sequence is TGTGCCAGCAGCCCCAAAGGGTTCGGGGTGCGGAGCACAGATACGCAGTATTTT.

The rearrangement links TRBV5-1 to TRBJ1-3, with D tentatively TRBD1 (5 bases). The germline V gene has CDR1 SGHRS and CDR2 YFSETQ. The CDR3 spans 15 residues. Trimming left V 5 bases short and J 2 bases short, with 14 bases between. The CDR3 reads CASSSGQVPGNTIYF. The CDR3 DNA reads as TGCGCCAGCAGTTCTGGACAAGTCCCTGGAAACACCATATATTTT.

The J gene is TRBJ2-3, the V gene TRBV9, with a possible D match to TRBD1 (6 bases). CDR1 is SGDLS and CDR2 is YYNGEE in the germline V gene. The CDR3 contains 16 residues. Trimming took off 10 bases at V and 0 bases at J, with 21 bases between the two ends. CDR3 residues: CASNFQGSLSTDTQYF. CDR3 nucleotides: TGTGCCTCAAATTTTCAGGGGTCCCTTAGCACAGATACGCAGTATTTT.

The CDR3 coding sequence is TGTGCCAGCAGTAACGGACCACTAAGTAGGAATGAGCAGTTCTTC. This codes for CASSNGPLSRNEQFF. V is TRBV6-1 and J is TRBJ2-1; no clear D. The germline V gene encodes CDR1 MNHNS and CDR2 SASEGT. CDR3 length: 15 residues. Trimming shortened V by 5 bases and J by 7 bases, and 18 bases separated the two germline ends.